These 19 T cell receptor beta chains were all obtained from the same sample, sequenced in a study of blood T cell repertoires in COVID-19. The assay was immunoSEQ multiplex PCR, and TCRdb's table has in-frame clones only and misses some. Here the sample spans 190,000 or so clones, more than 85% being singletons. Material: peripheral blood. The receptors were gathered from a woman in her thirties with active or convalescent COVID-19.

This clone was seen just once. V gene TRBV18 combines with J gene TRBJ2-2, with unresolved D. V dropped 4 bases and J dropped 4 bases, with 7 bases sitting between them. The length of the CDR3 is 13 residues. Germline CDR1 and CDR2: KGHSH and LQKENI. CDR3 residues: CASSLSTTGELFF. In DNA, the CDR3 is TGTGCCAGCTCACTGTCTACCACCGGGGAGCTGTTTTTT.

The chain combines TRBV6-4 with TRBJ2-1; D is unresolved. The germline CDR1 and CDR2 sequences are MRHNA and SNTAGT. The length of the CDR3 is 13 residues. V shed 3 bases and J shed 9 bases, with 12 bases lying between them. CDR3: CASSENLVSEQFF. In DNA form, the CDR3 reads TGTGCCAGCAGTGAGAATCTAGTGAGTGAGCAGTTCTTC.

Comment on this clone: At one of its ends the junction is not consistent with the germline gene, which may arise from a read error. CDR3 residues: CASRTGGANYGYTF. CDR3 in DNA: TGTGCCAGCAGGACAGGGGGCGCTAATTATGGCTACACCTTC. V and J are TRBV2 and TRBJ1-2; 10 nucleotides agree with TRBD1. Germline V lookup: CDR1 SNHLY, CDR2 FYNNEI. The CDR3 contains 14 residues.

This chain joins TRBV2 and TRBJ1-5; D is ambiguous. The CDR3 runs to 14 residues. The V end lost 8 bases, the J end lost 0 bases, and 11 bases lay between the germline ends. CDR1 and CDR2 (germline): SNHLY, FYNNEI. CDR3 region: CASGRDYSNQPQHF. For the CDR3, the DNA is TGTGCCAGCGGGAGGGATTATAGCAATCAGCCCCAGCATTTT.

The chain combines TRBV19 with TRBJ2-5; D is possibly TRBD2 (5 bases). The length of the CDR3 is 14 residues. Deletions cut 10 bases from V and 4 bases from J, with 19 bases between. Germline V lookup: CDR1 LNHDA, CDR2 SQIVND (reference sequence). The CDR3 loop reads CATTEGPPLETQYF. CDR3 coding DNA: TGTGCCACTACCGAGGGTCCCCCCTTAGAGACCCAGTACTTC.

V is TRBV27 and J is TRBJ2-1, with D maybe TRBD1 (6 bases). V was clipped by 0 bases and J by 0 bases, with 15 bases between them. This CDR3 has 18 amino acids. The V gene's germline CDR1 is MNHEY and CDR2 SMNVEV (reference sequence). For the CDR3, the DNA is TGTGCCAGCAGTTTATCGGGGCAGGGGCCGCCCTCCTACAATGAGCAGTTCTTC. This sequence encodes CASSLSGQGPPSYNEQFF.

The J gene is TRBJ1-1, the V gene TRBV4-1; D is possibly TRBD1 (5 bases). This CDR3 has 17 amino acids. Germline assignment: CDR1 MGHRA and CDR2 YSYEKL. Trimming removed 0 bases from V and 4 bases from J, with 18 bases in between. This chain's CDR3 is CASSQDGPWGVGTEAFF. CDR3 in DNA: TGCGCCAGCAGCCAAGATGGCCCGTGGGGGGTTGGCACTGAAGCTTTCTTT.

The chain couples TRBV30 to TRBJ1-6; 8 bases align to TRBD1. The V segment lost 3 bases and the J segment 10 bases; nucleotides outside the gene matches: 17. CDR3 size: 17 residues. The germline V gene has CDR1 GTSNPN and CDR2 SVGIG (reference sequence). CDR3 in amino acids: CAWRNPGGRVFRSPLHF. In DNA, the CDR3 is TGTGCCTGGAGGAACCCAGGGGGCCGGGTATTCAGATCACCCCTCCACTTT.

This clone came up a few times. The rearrangement joins TRBV5-1 to TRBJ1-1; tentatively, D is TRBD1 (6 bases). Germline V gives CDR1 SGHRS, CDR2 YFSETQ. The CDR3 totals 13 residues. Trimming stripped 0 bases from V and 3 bases from J, with 6 bases between. As DNA, the CDR3 is TGCGCCAGCAGCTTGGACAGGGACACTGAAGCTTTCTTT. Encoded protein: CASSLDRDTEAFF. The complete variable domain, with remaining parts taken from reference TRBV5-1 and TRBJ1-1, reads KAGVTQTPRYLIKTRGQQVTLSCSPISGHRSVSWYQQTPGQGLQFLFEYFSETQRNKGNFPGRFSGRQFSNSRSEMNVSTLELGDSALYLCASSLDRDTEAFFGQGTRLTVV.

The chain links TRBV5-1 to TRBJ2-1; 8 nucleotides align to TRBD2. Looked up from germline, CDR1 is SGHRS and CDR2 is YFSETQ. J lost 4 bases, V lost 0 bases, and 12 bases had no gene match. The CDR3 contains 18 residues. CDR3 bases: TGCGCCAGCAGCTTGGTACTAGCGGAAAGGAGTGGGTACAATGAGCAGTTCTTC. It is translated as CASSLVLAERSGYNEQFF.

This chain joins TRBV9 and TRBJ1-1, with 10 positions matching TRBD1. The CDR3 consists of 14 residues. In germline, CDR1 is SGDLS, CDR2 YYNGEE. Trimming took 0 bases from V and 10 from J; bases not matched to a gene: 6. The CDR3 reads CASSVVGDRGTAFF. The CDR3 DNA sequence: TGTGCCAGCAGCGTAGTTGGGGACAGGGGTACAGCTTTCTTT.

The V gene is TRBV24-1, the J gene TRBJ1-1; tentatively, D is TRBD1 (5 bases). V gave up 6 bases and J gave up 0 bases, with 10 bases separating them. The CDR3 extends over 14 amino acids. In germline, CDR1 is KGHDR, CDR2 SFDVKD. The CDR3 loop is CATSQGGVNTEAFF. CDR3 bases: TGTGCCACCAGTCAGGGAGGCGTGAACACTGAAGCTTTCTTT.

The rearrangement uses TRBV14 and TRBJ2-3; TRBD2 is a possible D gene (5 bases). This CDR3 has 11 amino acids. Germline V gene sequence: CDR1 SGHDN, CDR2 FVKESK. Trimming pared 3 bases from V and 10 bases from J, leaving 8 bases between. The CDR3 loop reads CASSHSEAQYF. CDR3 nucleotides: TGTGCCAGCAGCCACTCGGAGGCGCAGTATTTT.

This chain connects TRBV5-5 to TRBJ2-5; 8 nucleotides agree with TRBD1. V lost 4 bases, J lost 8 bases, and 7 bases stayed unmatched. Per germline, CDR1 SGHKS and CDR2 YYEKEE (reference sequence). The CDR3 has 13 amino acids. CDR3 nucleotide sequence: TGTGCCAGCAGCCTCGGACAGGGAATCACCCAGTACTTC. Translated: CASSLGQGITQYF.

Comment on this clone: Other DNA sequences in the same sample also yield this CDR3. V and J are TRBV18 and TRBJ2-3; TRBD2 aligns across 12 bases. The germline V gene encodes CDR1 KGHSH and CDR2 LQKENI. The CDR3 consists of 16 residues. With V trimmed by 3 bases and J by 1 base, 2 bases remained unmatched. CDR3 protein: CASSPGTSGRTDTQYF. CDR3 nucleotides: TGTGCCAGCTCACCCGGGACTAGCGGGCGCACAGATACGCAGTATTTT.

In regard to this clone: The same CDR3 arises from other DNA sequences in this sample as well. The V gene is TRBV3-1 (or the pseudogene TRBV3-2), the J gene TRBJ2-7; the match to TRBD2 covers 7 bases. The CDR3 loop spans 13 amino acids. After removal of 4 bases from V and 2 bases from J, the junction contained 2 bases not matched to a gene. The germline V gene has CDR1 LGHDT and CDR2 YNNKEL (reference sequence). The CDR3 here is CASSRGGTYEQYF. The CDR3 DNA reads as TGTGCCAGCAGCCGGGGGGGGACCTACGAGCAGTACTTC.

This clone was counted a single time. The rearrangement joins TRBV28 to TRBJ2-1; 9 positions agree with TRBD2. This CDR3 is built from 17 residues. V shed 4 bases and J 4 bases; nucleotides not matched to a gene: 11. Germline V gene data show CDR1 as MDHEN and CDR2 as SYDVKM. CDR3 amino acids: CASSSPNPGLAYNEQFF. The CDR3 DNA follows: TGTGCCAGCAGTTCCCCTAATCCGGGACTAGCTTACAATGAGCAGTTCTTC.

The J gene is TRBJ2-1, the V gene TRBV6-6; TRBD2 agrees at 7 bases. V lost 0 bases to trimming and J lost 7 bases; unmatched junction nucleotides: 3. Per germline, CDR1 MNHNY and CDR2 SVGAGI (reference sequence). CDR3 length: 14 residues. The CDR3 here is CASSYSGGSNEQFF. For the CDR3, the DNA is TGTGCCAGCAGTTACTCTGGCGGGAGTAATGAGCAGTTCTTC.

The V and J genes are TRBV11-2 and TRBJ2-1; 12 nucleotides line up with TRBD2. J lost 10 bases, V lost 1 base, and 8 bases had no gene match. The length of the CDR3 is 16 residues. Germline V CDR1 and CDR2: SGHAT, FQNNGV. The CDR3 reads CASSLALAGGPGEQFF. CDR3 sequence (DNA): TGTGCCAGCAGCTTAGCTCTAGCGGGAGGGCCGGGGGAGCAGTTCTTC.